The clone carrying this T cell receptor beta chain appeared many times. Its antigen is as yet unknown. Arm-PCR of CDR3 regions with iRepertoire HTBI primers generated TCR beta libraries. Authors' methods: Identified segments across samples numbered some 62 TRBV and roughly 15 TRBJ. TCRdb re-called the multiplex PCR reads through MiXCR, storing one row per CDR3 protein. The V and J calls follow TCRdb's processing rather than the paper's. The sample shows 440,000 or so distinct CDR3 sequences, about a sixth of them seen only once. This sample is drawn from a study of regulatory T cells in long-lasting Graves disease. Overall study results and limits: Sampling was limited to peripheral blood rather than thyroid tissue.

The CDR3 totals 16 residues. Trimming took 5 bases from V and 0 from J, leaving 17 bases between them. From germline, CDR1 is MNHEY and CDR2 SMNVEV (reference sequence). Indicated time point: newly diagnosed GD, antithyroid drugs for less than 3 months. Following extraction of RNA from PBMCs, that RNA was used to make the TCR library. This same sample was also taken into another study, of T cells in Graves' hyperthyroidism and ophthalmopathy.

The chain carries TRBV27 and TRBJ2-7; D possibly corresponds to TRBD1 (6 bases). This material consisted of peripheral blood mononuclear cells (PBMCs), taken at new diagnosis, from a patient treated with antithyroid drugs. The sequence derives from a woman in her 30s with Graves disease. CDR3 loop: CASSLLRTGNSYEQYF. CDR3 nucleotide sequence: TGTGCCAGCAGTCTCCTCCGAACAGGGAACTCCTACGAGCAGTACTTC.